These 17 T cell receptor beta chains came from one sample sequenced in a study of beta chain features in type 1 diabetes. Study results and caveats: All four CD4+ subsets of Type 1 diabetes patients contained TCRB CDR3s that were moderately but significantly shorter.

Expressed TCRB transcripts got sequenced, as all isolated RNA was reverse transcribed. Clones were read by immunoSEQ multiplex PCR, and TCRdb kept only the in-frame ones, dropping some. The sample gives around 160,000 clones, 9% to 10% of which show up once; 0.7% is in the top ten. These receptors lack a known antigen. What was sequenced was central memory CD4+ T cells from blood. The receptors stem from a woman between 25 and 40 years old with type 1 diabetes.

The gene calls are TRBV19 and TRBJ1-2; D uncertain. The germline CDR1 and CDR2 sequences are LNHDA and SQIVND (reference sequence). Trimming took 2 bases from V and 5 from J, leaving 9 bases between them. CDR3 size: 13 residues. DNA of the CDR3: TGTGCCAGTAGTATACCAGTTCCGTATGGCTACACCTTC. It translates to CASSIPVPYGYTF.

The table lists this clone with a few counts. J is TRBJ2-1 and V is TRBV13; 8 bases line up with TRBD2. The germline V gene encodes CDR1 PRHDT and CDR2 FYEKMQ (reference sequence). The CDR3 extends over 19 amino acids. Trimming took 5 bases from V and 1 from J; bases not matched to a gene: 16. In nucleotides, the CDR3 is TGTGCCAGCAGCCCGAGTCGCCTAGCGGGCGCCCTGTCCTACAATGAGCAGTTCTTC. Protein: CASSPSRLAGALSYNEQFF.

This clone showed up just a few times. This CDR3 reads CSGGQGAEKLFF. DNA of the CDR3: TGCAGCGGGGGGCAGGGAGCCGAAAAACTGTTTTTT. The gene calls are TRBV29-1 and TRBJ1-4; D may be TRBD1 (6 bases). The CDR3 extends over 12 amino acids. V lost 7 bases and J 8 bases, leaving 14 bases between the germline ends. Germline V gene data show CDR1 as SQVTM and CDR2 as ANQGSEA.

The J gene is TRBJ1-5, the V gene TRBV6-5; D is unresolved. This CDR3 has 12 residues. Germline CDR1 and CDR2: MNHEY and SVGAGI. V was trimmed by 5 bases and J by 5 bases, leaving 7 bases between them. The CDR3 sequence is CASSLAHQPQHF. The CDR3 region has the DNA TGTGCCAGCAGTCTGGCCCATCAGCCCCAGCATTTT.

The V call is TRBV30, the J call TRBJ2-5; TRBD2 aligns across 10 bases. The CDR3 totals 16 residues. V dropped 0 bases and J dropped 7; count of bases not matched to a gene: 11. CDR1 is GTSNPN and CDR2 is SVGIG in the germline V gene (reference sequence). As DNA, the CDR3 is TGTGCCTGGAGTGTAAGGTCTAGCGGGAGATATAGGACCCAGTACTTC. Translation gives CAWSVRSSGRYRTQYF.

This clone has a handful of counts. This chain uses TRBV29-1 with TRBJ2-7, with 9 bases that match TRBD1. The ends lost 6 bases at V and 1 base at J; junction bases unmatched: 7. The CDR3 totals 14 residues. CDR1 SQVTM and CDR2 ANQGSEA come from the germline V gene. This CDR3 reads CSVRLGQGSYEQYF. For the CDR3, the DNA is TGCAGCGTCAGATTGGGACAGGGTTCCTACGAGCAGTACTTC.

The genes are TRBV4-1 and TRBJ1-3; 7 bases map to TRBD1. CDR1 is MGHRA, CDR2 YSYEKL, per germline. Trimming took 1 base from V and 0 from J; bases not matched to a gene: 21. The CDR3 totals 22 residues. CDR3 region: CASSQAADRPTSPVLSGNTIYF. The DNA of the CDR3 is TGCGCCAGCAGCCAAGCAGCGGACAGGCCTACTTCTCCGGTCCTCTCTGGAAACACCATATATTTT.

This clone has more than one count but fewer than ten. The chain uses TRBV5-1 and TRBJ1-1, with D possibly being TRBD1 (6 bases). Germline CDR1 SGHRS, CDR2 YFSETQ. The CDR3 consists of 15 residues. The ends were cut back, 5 bases at V and 0 bases at J, with 14 bases in the middle. CDR3 sequence reads: CASSSPTGMNTEAFF. As DNA, the CDR3 is TGCGCCAGCAGTTCACCGACAGGAATGAACACTGAAGCTTTCTTT.

The sample holds a few counts of this clone. The gene calls are TRBV11-2 and TRBJ2-2, with 8 bases fitting TRBD2. V lost 5 bases, J lost 3 bases, and 5 bases stayed unmatched. The germline V gene encodes CDR1 SGHAT and CDR2 FQNNGV. This CDR3 has 15 amino acids. CDR3 nucleotide sequence: TGTGCCAGCAGCCCCCGGCGGGAGGACACCGGGGAGCTGTTTTTT. It encodes CASSPRREDTGELFF.

Concerning this clone itself: The same CDR3 also results from other DNA sequences found in this sample. The V call is TRBV5-1, the J call TRBJ2-4; maybe TRBD2 (5 bases). The CDR3 covers 14 residues. Germline CDR1 reads SGHRS; CDR2 reads YFSETQ. Trimming cost V 2 bases and J 0 bases, with 6 bases left between them. As DNA, the CDR3 is TGCGCCAGCAGCTTAGGACTAGCCAAAAACATTCAGTACTTC. This sequence encodes CASSLGLAKNIQYF. Variable domain in full (rest from reference TRBV5-1 and TRBJ2-4): KAGVTQTPRYLIKTRGQQVTLSCSPISGHRSVSWYQQTPGQGLQFLFEYFSETQRNKGNFPGRFSGRQFSNSRSEMNVSTLELGDSALYLCASSLGLAKNIQYFGAGTRLSVL.

This chain uses TRBV2 with TRBJ2-1; D not certain. Deletions cut 7 bases from V and 0 bases from J, with 13 bases between. Germline V lookup: CDR1 SNHLY, CDR2 FYNNEI. The CDR3 covers 15 residues. CDR3 loop: CASKRDLSSYNEQFF. Written as DNA, the CDR3 is TGTGCCAGCAAAAGAGATTTAAGCTCCTACAATGAGCAGTTCTTC.

In this sample, this clone turned up a few times. The chain's CDR3 is CASSPFRVTNEKLFF. The CDR3 DNA is TGTGCCAGCAGTCCGTTCAGGGTGACTAATGAAAAACTGTTTTTT. This chain joins TRBV28 and TRBJ1-4; D might be TRBD1 (5 bases). Germline lookup yields CDR1 MDHEN and CDR2 SYDVKM. The CDR3 runs 15 residues. Deletions cut 5 bases from V and 2 bases from J, with 12 bases between.

This chain connects TRBV10-3 to TRBJ2-7; D may be TRBD2 (5 bases). V dropped 0 bases and J dropped 6 bases, with 9 bases sitting between them. The CDR3 totals 13 residues. The germline gives CDR1 ENHRY, CDR2 SYGVKD. This CDR3 is CAISESPGGEQYF. For the CDR3, the DNA is TGTGCCATCAGTGAGTCCCCCGGAGGCGAGCAGTACTTC.

The rearrangement links TRBV23-1 to TRBJ2-4; TRBD1 might be the D (6 bases). TRBV23-1 is an open reading frame whose function is uncertain. The CDR3 is 17 amino acids. V lost 7 bases and J lost 1, with 20 bases in between. The CDR3 region has the DNA TGCGCCAGCACACGCCATTTCAGGGGTCGGGCCAAAAACATTCAGTACTTC. It is translated as CASTRHFRGRAKNIQYF.

This clone was counted a few times. This rearrangement joins TRBV19 to TRBJ1-2, with no clear D. The CDR3 totals 15 residues. Germline V gene sequence: CDR1 LNHDA, CDR2 SQIVND (reference sequence). With 4 bases removed from V and 0 bases from J, the gap between germline ends came to 12 bases. CDR3 sequence (DNA): TGTGCCAGTAGTAACCCGCGTTGGTCTAACTATGGCTACACCTTC. Translation gives CASSNPRWSNYGYTF.

The chain has TRBV5-1 and TRBJ2-3; 7 bases are a match to TRBD2. Germline CDR1 and CDR2: SGHRS and YFSETQ. V was pared by 1 base and J by 4 bases, with 3 bases of the junction left unmatched. The CDR3 contains 14 residues. The CDR3 bases are TGCGCCAGCAGCTTGCTAGCGGAAGCAGATACGCAGTATTTT. Translating it yields CASSLLAEADTQYF.

The V gene is TRBV5-1, the J gene TRBJ2-1; 8 positions match TRBD1. There are 14 residues in the CDR3. The germline gives CDR1 SGHRS, CDR2 YFSETQ. Unmatched junction bases numbered 4, after V lost 5 bases and J lost 3 bases. The CDR3 loop reads CASRTQGVYNEQFF. The CDR3 coding sequence is TGCGCCAGCAGGACACAGGGGGTCTACAATGAGCAGTTCTTC.